These 28 T cell receptor beta chains originate from one sample sequenced in a study of PD-L1 blockade in urothelial cancer. Clones were sequenced by immunoSEQ multiplex PCR, and TCRdb holds only the in-frame ones, with some missing. The sample lists around 110,000 clones, approximately 90% occurring once. Regarding time point: peripheral blood 6 weeks after treatment start. Here the sequenced sample was PBMCs, taken around atezolizumab (anti-PD-L1) treatment. These receptors were obtained from a man between 60 and 70 years old with urothelial cancer.

In DNA, the CDR3 is TGTGCCAGCAGCTTACACGGGACAGCCAACACCGGGGAGCTGTTTTTT. It codes for CASSLHGTANTGELFF. The chain combines TRBV7-9 with TRBJ2-2, with 7 bases lining up with TRBD1. The CDR3 runs to 16 residues. From germline, CDR1 is SEHNR and CDR2 FQNEAQ (reference sequence). V shed 2 bases and J 2 bases; nucleotides not matched to a gene: 5.

V and J are TRBV7-3 and TRBJ2-3; 7 nucleotides agree with TRBD1. Trimming cost V 2 bases and J 5 bases; bases outside gene matches: 13. Germline V gene data show CDR1 as SGHTA and CDR2 as FQGTGA. The CDR3 loop spans 17 amino acids. CDR3 bases: TGTGCCAGCAGCTTATATGGCAGGGGGATCTTTGGAGATACGCAGTATTTT. It translates to CASSLYGRGIFGDTQYF.

V usage is TRBV7-2 and J usage is TRBJ1-6, with D possibly being TRBD1 (5 bases). Germline CDR1 is SGHTA and CDR2 is FQGNSA. CDR3 length equals 14 residues. The germline V and J ends were trimmed by 1 base and 17 bases, with 18 bases remaining between them. This CDR3 reads CASSLGFDNRIFHF. The CDR3 DNA is TGTGCCAGCAGCTTAGGTTTCGATAACAGGATCTTCCACTTT.

The chain has TRBV19 and TRBJ2-4; D remains unclear. Trimming took off 7 bases at V and 0 bases at J, with 16 bases between the two ends. This CDR3 has 16 amino acids. Per the germline V gene, CDR1 is LNHDA and CDR2 is SQIVND (reference sequence). CDR3 DNA: TGTGCCAGTACGGAAGTGGCTTGGGCAGCCAAAAACATTCAGTACTTC. Encoded protein: CASTEVAWAAKNIQYF. Full variable domain (outside the CDR3, taken from reference TRBV19 and TRBJ2-4): DGGITQSPKYLFRKEGQNVTLSCEQNLNHDAMYWYRQDPGQGLRLIYYSQIVNDFQKGDIAEGYSVSREKKESFPLTVTSAQKNPTAFYLCASTEVAWAAKNIQYFGAGTRLSVL.

CDR3: CASSVDPGGGSEAFF. The CDR3 DNA is TGTGCCAGCAGCGTAGACCCAGGGGGCGGCTCTGAAGCTTTCTTT. V is TRBV9 and J is TRBJ1-1; 8 bases map to TRBD1. With V trimmed by 0 bases and J by 6 bases, 7 bases remained unmatched. This CDR3 is built from 15 residues. From germline, CDR1 is SGDLS and CDR2 YYNGEE.

The V gene is TRBV27, the J gene TRBJ1-4, with a possible D match to TRBD1 (5 bases). The CDR3 spans 12 residues. The V and J ends lost 3 bases and 8 bases respectively, with 7 bases between them. CDR1 and CDR2 (germline): MNHEY, SMNVEV (reference sequence). CDR3 bases: TGTGCCAGCAGTTTCTCAGGGGAAAAACTGTTTTTT. Its translation: CASSFSGEKLFF.

This clone was seen a handful of times. The V and J genes are TRBV2 and TRBJ1-1; 10 positions agree with TRBD1. The CDR3 loop spans 15 amino acids. After removal of 4 bases from V and 6 bases from J, the junction contained 8 bases not matched to a gene. Germline-derived CDR1 and CDR2 are SNHLY and FYNNEI. DNA for the CDR3: TGTGCCAGCAGTGCCCAGACAGGGGGCTTGGCTGAAGCTTTCTTT. It codes for CASSAQTGGLAEAFF. Variable domain in full (rest from reference TRBV2 and TRBJ1-1): EPEVTQTPSHQVTQMGQEVILRCVPISNHLYFYWYRQILGQKVEFLVSFYNNEISEKSEIFDDQFSVERPDGSNFTLKIRSTKLEDSAMYFCASSAQTGGLAEAFFGQGTRLTVV.

This sequence joins TRBV2 and TRBJ2-3; TRBD2 agrees at 7 bases. Germline loops: CDR1 SNHLY, CDR2 FYNNEI. This CDR3 is 15 amino acids long. V gave up 8 bases and J gave up 2 bases; unmatched junction bases: 10. The CDR3 loop is CASGPLADSTDTQYF. Here the CDR3 DNA reads TGTGCCAGCGGCCCCCTAGCGGACTCCACAGATACGCAGTATTTT. Full variable domain (outside the CDR3, taken from reference TRBV2 and TRBJ2-3): EPEVTQTPSHQVTQMGQEVILRCVPISNHLYFYWYRQILGQKVEFLVSFYNNEISEKSEIFDDQFSVERPDGSNFTLKIRSTKLEDSAMYFCASGPLADSTDTQYFGPGTRLTVL.

This chain joins TRBV6-6 and TRBJ2-7, with D tentatively TRBD1 (5 bases). Germline loops: CDR1 MNHNY, CDR2 SVGAGI (reference sequence). The ends were cut back, 7 bases at V and 3 bases at J, with 19 bases in the middle. The CDR3 is 15 amino acids. CDR3 in amino acids: CASIEGHEHGYEQYF. The CDR3 DNA reads TGTGCCAGCATCGAAGGACACGAACACGGCTACGAGCAGTACTTC.

A note on this clone: Additional DNA sequences in this sample encode the identical CDR3. The chain links TRBV7-2 to TRBJ1-2; D may be TRBD1 (5 bases). Per germline, CDR1 SGHTA and CDR2 FQGNSA. Deletions cut 5 bases from V and 0 bases from J, with 22 bases between. CDR3 length: 18 residues. CDR3 nucleotide sequence: TGTGCCAGCAGCCCCAGTGGGGCAAACCGTGAGGCTAACTATGGCTACACCTTC. This sequence encodes CASSPSGANREANYGYTF.

The chain couples TRBV18 to TRBJ2-3; no firm D call. Trimming took off 2 bases at V and 5 bases at J, with 8 bases between the two ends. The germline V gene has CDR1 KGHSH and CDR2 LQKENI. This CDR3 contains 13 residues. The CDR3 sequence: CASSPSVGDTQYF. DNA of the CDR3: TGTGCCAGCTCACCATCGGTCGGAGATACGCAGTATTTT.

The rearrangement joins TRBV6-1 to TRBJ2-5, with a possible D match to TRBD2 (7 bases). The CDR3 covers 13 residues. Germline lookup yields CDR1 MNHNS and CDR2 SASEGT. V dropped 9 bases and J dropped 5 bases, with 16 bases sitting between them. In DNA form, the CDR3 reads TGTGCCAGTAAACGGGGGGCGCTGGAGACCCAGTACTTC. The encoded protein is CASKRGALETQYF.

The chain links TRBV30 to TRBJ1-1; unclear D gene. Trimming cost V 0 bases and J 0 bases, with 11 bases left between them. Germline V gives CDR1 GTSNPN, CDR2 SVGIG (reference sequence). The CDR3 length is 15 residues. The CDR3 region is CAWSVIHPVNTEAFF. CDR3 bases: TGTGCCTGGAGTGTAATACACCCAGTGAACACTGAAGCTTTCTTT.

This chain connects TRBV4-2 to TRBJ2-1, with D tentatively TRBD2 (5 bases). Per the germline V gene, CDR1 is LGHNA and CDR2 is YNFKEQ. The CDR3 consists of 14 residues. Trimming cost V 1 base and J 6 bases, with 10 bases left between them. The CDR3 DNA reads as TGTGCCAGCAGCCAAGTCGGAGGCCGCAATGAGCAGTTCTTC. It is translated as CASSQVGGRNEQFF.

V usage is TRBV18 and J usage is TRBJ2-5, with unresolved D. The CDR3 covers 13 residues. The germline CDR1 and CDR2 sequences are KGHSH and LQKENI. Between the trimmed V and J ends, which lost 3 bases and 0 bases, there was a span of 5 bases. The CDR3 nucleotides are TGTGCCAGCTCACCGGGCAACCAAGAGACCCAGTACTTC. This translates into CASSPGNQETQYF.

About this clone: Within the sample, other DNA sequences also encode this same CDR3. The V call is TRBV7-2, the J call TRBJ2-7, with a weak D call TRBD1 (6 bases). Between the trimmed V and J ends, which lost 1 base and 3 bases, there was a span of 7 bases. The CDR3 spans 13 residues. Germline CDR1 SGHTA, CDR2 FQGNSA. DNA for the CDR3: TGTGCCAGCAGCTTAGTGACAGGCTACGAGCAGTACTTC. The encoded protein is CASSLVTGYEQYF.

This chain joins TRBV6-1 and TRBJ2-7; 8 bases are a match to TRBD2. Trimming removed 6 bases from V and 4 bases from J; junction bases left unmatched: 11. The CDR3 consists of 15 residues. CDR1 and CDR2 (germline): MNHNS, SASEGT. The CDR3 sequence: CASSPPGTSRYEQYF. In DNA, the CDR3 is TGTGCCAGCAGCCCCCCCGGGACTAGTAGGTACGAGCAGTACTTC.

The chain has TRBV2 and TRBJ2-7; 9 bases fit TRBD2. Germline-derived CDR1 and CDR2 are SNHLY and FYNNEI. CDR3 size: 13 residues. Trimming removed 3 bases from V and 7 bases from J; junction bases left unmatched: 4. CDR3 sequence (DNA): TGTGCCAGCAGTGATCGGCTAGCGGGGGAGCAGTACTTC. It specifies CASSDRLAGEQYF.

This chain connects TRBV10-3 to TRBJ1-2, with unresolved D. Trimming took 0 bases from V and 5 from J, leaving 10 bases between them. Germline V lookup: CDR1 ENHRY, CDR2 SYGVKD. This CDR3 is built from 14 residues. The CDR3 sequence is CAISESSVNYGYTF. The CDR3 nucleotides are TGTGCCATCAGTGAGTCGTCGGTAAATTATGGCTACACCTTC.

This chain links TRBV4-3 with TRBJ2-3; D possibly corresponds to TRBD1 (5 bases). The CDR3 consists of 16 residues. CDR1 is LGHNA and CDR2 is YSLEER in the germline V gene. The V end lost 0 bases, the J end lost 1 base, and 11 bases lay between the germline ends. The CDR3 DNA follows: TGCGCCAGCAGCCAAGAGCAGGGCTTGGGCACAGATACGCAGTATTTT. Translating it yields CASSQEQGLGTDTQYF.

The chain has TRBV7-9 and TRBJ1-4; 8 bases are a match to TRBD1. Trimming took 5 bases from V and 5 from J; bases not matched to a gene: 4. From germline, CDR1 is SEHNR and CDR2 FQNEAQ (reference sequence). The CDR3 runs 14 residues. The chain's CDR3 is CASSVRQGNEKLFF. CDR3 sequence (DNA): TGTGCCAGCAGCGTTCGACAGGGGAATGAAAAACTGTTTTTT.

The chain links TRBV7-6 to TRBJ2-2, with TRBD1 matching 9 bases. The CDR3 extends over 15 amino acids. The trim removed 5 bases at V and 1 base at J, leaving 2 bases unmatched. Germline CDR1 and CDR2: SGHVS and FNYEAQ. In DNA, the CDR3 is TGTGCCAGCAGCCGGGGACAGGGGAACACCGGGGAGCTGTTTTTT. Its protein product is CASSRGQGNTGELFF.

This clone was seen a few times. This sequence joins TRBV5-1 and TRBJ2-1; 10 nucleotides align to TRBD2. CDR1 and CDR2 (germline): SGHRS, YFSETQ. J gave up 12 bases and V 0 bases, and 6 bases lay outside the gene matches. CDR3 length: 14 residues. The CDR3 coding sequence is TGCGCCAGCAGCTTGGAAGTAGCGGGGGGCCCGCAGTTCTTC. It codes for CASSLEVAGGPQFF.

The chain is built from TRBV4-2 and TRBJ2-5; D might be TRBD1 (6 bases). Trimming stripped 4 bases from V and 1 base from J, with 13 bases between. This CDR3 region has 15 residues. The germline V gene has CDR1 LGHNA and CDR2 YNFKEQ. The CDR3 spells CASSLQGQRQETQYF. In DNA, the CDR3 is TGTGCCAGCAGCCTACAAGGACAGCGCCAAGAGACCCAGTACTTC.

This chain links TRBV29-1 with TRBJ2-2; 8 positions match TRBD2. Germline assignment: CDR1 SQVTM and CDR2 ANQGSEA. The V gene end was trimmed by 6 bases and the J gene end by 4 bases; junction bases not matched to a gene: 7. The CDR3 runs to 14 residues. CDR3 coding DNA: TGCAGCGTCAGAGCGGGAGCCACCACCGGGGAGCTGTTTTTT. It codes for CSVRAGATTGELFF.

The chain couples TRBV7-2 to TRBJ2-7; D perhaps matches TRBD2 (7 bases). Germline V gene lookup returns CDR1 SGHTA and CDR2 FQGNSA. V was cut by 2 bases and J by 5 bases, with 13 bases left in between. CDR3 size: 14 residues. DNA of the CDR3: TGTGCCAGCAGCTTAAGGGGGGGAGACAACGAGCAGTACTTC. Translated, it gives CASSLRGGDNEQYF.

The chain employs TRBV2 and TRBJ2-4; 11 bases align to TRBD2. The ends lost 4 bases at V and 1 base at J; junction bases unmatched: 0. Germline V gene sequence: CDR1 SNHLY, CDR2 FYNNEI. The CDR3 covers 15 residues. CDR3 nucleotides: TGTGCCAGCAGTGGGACTAGCGGGGCCAAAAACATTCAGTACTTC. Translation: CASSGTSGAKNIQYF.

The CDR3 region has the DNA TGTGCCAGCTCACGGGACAGGGGCACAGATACGCAGTATTTT. This translates into CASSRDRGTDTQYF. The V and J genes are TRBV18 and TRBJ2-3; TRBD1 aligns across 9 bases. Losses at the gene ends were 4 bases for V and 1 base for J; bases not matched to a gene: 0. The V gene's germline CDR1 is KGHSH and CDR2 LQKENI. The CDR3 sequence is 14 residues long.